Each of the 23 T cell receptor beta chains below was sequenced from the same sample in a study of shared clonotypes between healthy human individuals. The method was immunoSEQ multiplex PCR; TCRdb's version includes in-frame clones alone and lacks a portion of them. The repertoire holds 800,000 to 950,000 clones, with just over 95% as singletons. Naive CD8 cells lacked CD45RO and underwent positive selection for CCR7, leaving out terminally differentiated effector memory CD45RA+ cells. The specimen was naive CD8+ T cells sorted from blood. The source of these receptors is a man aged 25 to 40 in good health.

This rearrangement joins TRBV28 to TRBJ1-3; D remains ambiguous. Germline CDR1 and CDR2: MDHEN and SYDVKM. This CDR3 is 17 amino acids long. The germline V and J ends were trimmed by 7 bases and 0 bases, with 19 bases remaining between them. The DNA for the CDR3 is TGTGCCAGCAATTCCGGGAAACCTGGACTCTCTGGAAACACCATATATTTT. Translating it yields CASNSGKPGLSGNTIYF.

The chain recombines TRBV7-6 with TRBJ2-7; D is unresolved. Germline assignment: CDR1 SGHVS and CDR2 FNYEAQ. V was shortened by 1 base and J by 5 bases, with 12 bases between the two germline ends. CDR3 length: 14 amino acids. This CDR3 reads CASSLVGDLNEQYF. DNA of the CDR3: TGTGCCAGCAGCTTAGTAGGAGACTTGAACGAGCAGTACTTC.

The chain couples TRBV28 to TRBJ2-3; D is perhaps TRBD1 (5 bases). This CDR3 is 13 amino acids long. Between the trimmed V and J ends, which lost 6 bases and 2 bases, there was a span of 9 bases. Germline V gene sequence: CDR1 MDHEN, CDR2 SYDVKM. CDR3 region: CASRGQNTDTQYF. DNA of the CDR3: TGTGCCAGCAGGGGGCAGAACACAGATACGCAGTATTTT.

The J gene is TRBJ2-3, the V gene TRBV7-3; 8 nucleotides align to TRBD2. The V gene end was trimmed by 5 bases and the J gene end by 2 bases; junction bases not matched to a gene: 6. CDR1 and CDR2 (germline): SGHTA, FQGTGA. The CDR3 consists of 15 residues. The CDR3 sequence is CASSPLAEPTDTQYF. The CDR3 DNA reads TGTGCCAGCAGCCCACTAGCGGAGCCCACAGATACGCAGTATTTT.

V gene TRBV27 combines with J gene TRBJ2-7, with D uncertain. V was trimmed by 2 bases and J by 3 bases, leaving 11 bases between them. This CDR3 spans 14 amino acids. From germline, CDR1 is MNHEY and CDR2 SMNVEV (reference sequence). The CDR3 reads CASSLRADIYEQYF. For the CDR3, the DNA is TGTGCCAGCAGTTTAAGGGCGGATATCTACGAGCAGTACTTC.

The chain joins TRBV19 to TRBJ1-5; tentatively, D is TRBD1 (5 bases). Germline V CDR1 and CDR2: LNHDA, SQIVND (reference sequence). The CDR3 is 14 residues long. The V gene lost 7 bases and the J gene lost 8 bases, with 18 bases spanning the gap. CDR3 amino acids: CASTRPGRGEPQHF. For the CDR3, the DNA is TGTGCCAGTACCCGTCCTGGACGAGGGGAGCCCCAGCATTTT. The variable domain in full, completed from reference TRBV19 and TRBJ1-5, reads DGGITQSPKYLFRKEGQNVTLSCEQNLNHDAMYWYRQDPGQGLRLIYYSQIVNDFQKGDIAEGYSVSREKKESFPLTVTSAQKNPTAFYLCASTRPGRGEPQHFGDGTRLSIL.

The rearrangement joins TRBV6-5 to TRBJ2-5, with a tentative D call TRBD1 (7 bases). The V gene's germline CDR1 is MNHEY and CDR2 SVGAGI. The CDR3 contains 12 residues. Trimming removed 10 bases from V and 4 bases from J, with 13 bases in between. CDR3 sequence reads: CATSQGGETQYF. DNA for the CDR3: TGTGCCACCTCCCAGGGGGGAGAGACCCAGTACTTC.

V and J are TRBV5-1 and TRBJ1-5, with D possibly matching TRBD1 (5 bases). Deletions cut 4 bases from V and 5 bases from J, with 16 bases between. Germline assignment: CDR1 SGHRS and CDR2 YFSETQ. This CDR3 region has 15 residues. CDR3 loop: CASSKDSRRDQPQHF. The CDR3 DNA reads as TGCGCCAGCAGCAAAGACAGCCGGAGGGATCAGCCCCAGCATTTT.

The chain employs TRBV28 and TRBJ2-2; the D is unclear. The V gene lost 5 bases and the J gene lost 1 base, with 14 bases spanning the gap. The CDR3 spans 16 residues. Per the germline V gene, CDR1 is MDHEN and CDR2 is SYDVKM. This CDR3 is CASSAPVGRNTGELFF. The CDR3 DNA sequence: TGTGCCAGCAGTGCACCCGTGGGTAGGAACACCGGGGAGCTGTTTTTT.

The chain combines TRBV15 with TRBJ2-2; 10 bases line up with TRBD2. The CDR3 covers 18 residues. The V and J ends lost 1 base and 7 bases, in that order; junction bases with no gene match: 12. CDR1 is LNHNV and CDR2 is YYDKDF in the germline V gene (reference sequence). CDR3 DNA: TGTGCCACCAGCAGAGCCTTTTGGGGACTAGCGAACGGCGGGGAGCTGTTTTTT. Its translation is CATSRAFWGLANGGELFF.

This chain uses TRBV6-6 with TRBJ2-2; TRBD1 might be the D (6 bases). This CDR3 is built from 13 residues. V was shortened by 5 bases and J by 7 bases, with 11 bases between the two germline ends. The germline gives CDR1 MNHNY, CDR2 SVGAGI (reference sequence). The CDR3 coding sequence is TGTGCCAGCAGTCTCCAGGGGTTCGGGGAGCTGTTTTTT. It yields the protein CASSLQGFGELFF.

V is TRBV7-3 and J is TRBJ2-5; 12 nucleotides line up with TRBD2. The J segment lost 0 bases and the V segment lost 4 bases, leaving 0 bases of the junction unmatched. The CDR3 loop spans 15 amino acids. In germline, CDR1 is SGHTA, CDR2 FQGTGA. The CDR3 loop reads CASSWTSGNQETQYF. The CDR3 bases are TGTGCCAGCAGCTGGACTAGCGGGAACCAAGAGACCCAGTACTTC.

The chain is built from TRBV6-5 and TRBJ2-3, with 7 bases that match TRBD1. Looked up from germline, CDR1 is MNHEY and CDR2 is SVGAGI. V lost 8 bases to trimming and J lost 5 bases; unmatched junction nucleotides: 7. This CDR3 region has 13 residues. CDR3 amino acids: CASRSGQLDTQYF. DNA of the CDR3: TGTGCCAGCCGCTCGGGACAGTTAGATACGCAGTATTTT.

This clone was seen a handful of times. Here the CDR3 DNA reads TGTGCCAGCGGGAACTATGGCTACACCTTC. Translated, it gives CASGNYGYTF. The chain has TRBV6-1 and TRBJ1-2; D call uncertain. The CDR3 totals 10 residues. Germline V lookup: CDR1 MNHNS, CDR2 SASEGT. V lost 8 bases and J lost 2, with 3 bases in between.

A word on this clone: Distinct nucleotide sequences in the sample also encode this CDR3. The chain couples TRBV7-9 to TRBJ2-2; D perhaps matches TRBD1 (6 bases). Trimming pared 5 bases from V and 6 bases from J, leaving 10 bases between. The CDR3 covers 13 residues. Germline lookup yields CDR1 SEHNR and CDR2 FQNEAQ (reference sequence). The CDR3: CASSQQGAGELFF. CDR3 nucleotide sequence: TGTGCCAGCAGCCAACAGGGTGCCGGGGAGCTGTTTTTT.

This clone is a singleton in its sample. V and J are TRBV7-2 and TRBJ1-3; no clear D gene. With 6 bases removed from V and 4 bases from J, the gap between germline ends came to 10 bases. Looked up from germline, CDR1 is SGHTA and CDR2 is FQGNSA. The CDR3 is 13 amino acids. CDR3 nucleotides: TGTGCCAGCAGTTGGGTCTCAGGAAACACCATATATTTT. Protein: CASSWVSGNTIYF.

This sequence joins TRBV29-1 and TRBJ2-7; D perhaps matches TRBD2 (6 bases). The ends were cut back, 5 bases at V and 5 bases at J, with 19 bases in the middle. The CDR3 sequence is 14 residues long. Germline lookup yields CDR1 SQVTM and CDR2 ANQGSEA. CDR3 nucleotides: TGCAGCGTTCACCGGGCCGGGGGTATAGACGAGCAGTACTTC. Translating gives CSVHRAGGIDEQYF.

This chain uses TRBV19 with TRBJ2-7; tentatively, D is TRBD1 or TRBD2 (6 bases each). Looked up from germline, CDR1 is LNHDA and CDR2 is SQIVND (reference sequence). The CDR3 is 14 residues long. V lost 5 bases, J lost 5 bases, and 16 bases lay in between. In DNA form, the CDR3 reads TGTGCCAGTAGTCCGGGGGCCATCGGGGACGAGCAGTACTTC. Translating gives CASSPGAIGDEQYF.

The chain couples TRBV5-1 to TRBJ2-1; D is uncertain. Germline assignment: CDR1 SGHRS and CDR2 YFSETQ. There are 12 residues in the CDR3. Trimming cost V 1 base and J 5 bases, with 4 bases left between them. As DNA, the CDR3 is TGCGCCAGCAGCTTGATCGACAATGAGCAGTTCTTC. Its protein is CASSLIDNEQFF.

The CDR3 DNA follows: TGCAGTTGCCGTGGAGAGGGCTACACCTTC. It encodes CSCRGEGYTF. This rearrangement joins TRBV29-1 to TRBJ1-2; no clear D gene. CDR1 is SQVTM, CDR2 ANQGSEA, per germline. This CDR3 has 10 residues.

Remarks on this clone: Other DNA sequences in this sample translate to the same CDR3. The V gene is TRBV29-1, the J gene TRBJ1-2, with D unclear. Germline V CDR1 and CDR2: SQVTM, ANQGSEA. Trimming took 4 bases from V and 0 from J, leaving 12 bases between them. This CDR3 spans 14 amino acids. The CDR3 is CSVVTPGTNYGYTF. CDR3 in DNA: TGCAGCGTTGTGACACCAGGCACTAACTATGGCTACACCTTC.

The CDR3 loop is CASSLTGIVYEQYF. Written as DNA, the CDR3 is TGTGCCAGCAGCTTGACAGGGATTGTATACGAGCAGTACTTC. The chain joins TRBV5-6 to TRBJ2-7; maybe TRBD1 (6 bases). The CDR3 sequence is 14 residues long. V was trimmed by 1 base and J by 4 bases, leaving 12 bases between them. From germline, CDR1 is SGHDT and CDR2 YYEEEE.

The rearrangement links TRBV27 to TRBJ1-5; D may be TRBD1 (5 bases). This CDR3 comprises 14 residues. Germline values: CDR1 MNHEY, CDR2 SMNVEV (reference sequence). Trimming shortened V by 6 bases and J by 4 bases, and 13 bases separated the two germline ends. The CDR3 spells CASSRSWGNQPQHF. The DNA for the CDR3 is TGTGCCAGCAGCCGGAGTTGGGGGAATCAGCCCCAGCATTTT.